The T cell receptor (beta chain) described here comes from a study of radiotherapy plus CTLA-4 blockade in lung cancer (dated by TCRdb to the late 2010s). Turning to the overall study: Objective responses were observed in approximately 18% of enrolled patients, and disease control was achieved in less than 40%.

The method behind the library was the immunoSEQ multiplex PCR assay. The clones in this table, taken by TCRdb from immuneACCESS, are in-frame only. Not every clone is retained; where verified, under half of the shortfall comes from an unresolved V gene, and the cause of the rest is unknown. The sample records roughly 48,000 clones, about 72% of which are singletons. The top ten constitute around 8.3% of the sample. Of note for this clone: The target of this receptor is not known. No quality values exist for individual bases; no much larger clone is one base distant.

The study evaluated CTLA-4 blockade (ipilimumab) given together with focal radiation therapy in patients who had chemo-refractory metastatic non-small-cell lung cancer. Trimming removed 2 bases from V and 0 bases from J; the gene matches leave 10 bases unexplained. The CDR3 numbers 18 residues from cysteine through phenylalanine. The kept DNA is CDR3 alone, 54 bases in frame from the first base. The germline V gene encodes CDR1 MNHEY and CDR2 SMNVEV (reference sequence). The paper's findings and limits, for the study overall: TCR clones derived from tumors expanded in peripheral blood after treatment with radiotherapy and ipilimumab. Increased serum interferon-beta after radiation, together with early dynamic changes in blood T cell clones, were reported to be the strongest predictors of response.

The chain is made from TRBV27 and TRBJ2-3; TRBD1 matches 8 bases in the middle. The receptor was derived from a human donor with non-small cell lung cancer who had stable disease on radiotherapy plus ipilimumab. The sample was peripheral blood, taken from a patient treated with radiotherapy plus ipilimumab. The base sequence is TGTGCCAGCAGTTTAGAGGGCAGGGGGCCTCAAAGCACAGATACGCAGTATTTT. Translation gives CASSLEGRGPQSTDTQYF.